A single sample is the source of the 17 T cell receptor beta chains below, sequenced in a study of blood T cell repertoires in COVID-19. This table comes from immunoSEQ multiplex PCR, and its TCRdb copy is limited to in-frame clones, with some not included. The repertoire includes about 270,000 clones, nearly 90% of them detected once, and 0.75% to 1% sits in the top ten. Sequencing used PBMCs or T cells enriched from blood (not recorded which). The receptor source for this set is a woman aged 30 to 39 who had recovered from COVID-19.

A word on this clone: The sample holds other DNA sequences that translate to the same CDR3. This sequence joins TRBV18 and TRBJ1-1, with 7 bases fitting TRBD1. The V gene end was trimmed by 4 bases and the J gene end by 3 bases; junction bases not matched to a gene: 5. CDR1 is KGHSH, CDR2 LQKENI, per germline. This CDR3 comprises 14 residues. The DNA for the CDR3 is TGTGCCAGCTCACAAACAACAGGGGACACTGAAGCTTTCTTT. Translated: CASSQTTGDTEAFF.

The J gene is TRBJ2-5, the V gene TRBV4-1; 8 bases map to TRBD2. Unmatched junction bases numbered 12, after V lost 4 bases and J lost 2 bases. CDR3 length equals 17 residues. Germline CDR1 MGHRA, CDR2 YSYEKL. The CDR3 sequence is CASSPLIFGREQETQYF. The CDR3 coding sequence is TGCGCCAGCAGCCCATTAATATTCGGGAGGGAACAAGAGACCCAGTACTTC.

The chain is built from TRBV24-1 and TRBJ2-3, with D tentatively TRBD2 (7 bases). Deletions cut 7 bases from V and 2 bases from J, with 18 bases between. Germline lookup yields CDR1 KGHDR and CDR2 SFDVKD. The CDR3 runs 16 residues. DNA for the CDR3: TGTGCCACCAGCGTCGGGGGGCGGGGGCACACAGATACGCAGTATTTT. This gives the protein CATSVGGRGHTDTQYF.

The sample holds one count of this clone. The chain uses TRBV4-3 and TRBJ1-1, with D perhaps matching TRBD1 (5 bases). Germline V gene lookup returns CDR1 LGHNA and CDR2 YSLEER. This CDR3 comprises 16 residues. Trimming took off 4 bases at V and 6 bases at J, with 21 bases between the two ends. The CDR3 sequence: CASSLSGDFGRPEAFF. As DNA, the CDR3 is TGCGCCAGCAGCCTGTCTGGGGACTTTGGAAGGCCTGAAGCTTTCTTT.

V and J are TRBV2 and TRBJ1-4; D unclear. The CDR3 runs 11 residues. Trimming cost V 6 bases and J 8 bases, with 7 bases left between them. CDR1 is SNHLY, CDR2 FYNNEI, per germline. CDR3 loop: CASRSSEKLFF. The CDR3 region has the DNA TGTGCCAGCAGGTCGAGCGAAAAACTGTTTTTT.

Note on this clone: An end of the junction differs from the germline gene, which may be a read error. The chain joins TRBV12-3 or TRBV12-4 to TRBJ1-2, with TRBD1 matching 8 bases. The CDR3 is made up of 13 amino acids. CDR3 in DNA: TGTGCCAGCAGCGAATATGGGCAGGGGGCATTAAAGTTC. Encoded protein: CASSEYGQGALKF.

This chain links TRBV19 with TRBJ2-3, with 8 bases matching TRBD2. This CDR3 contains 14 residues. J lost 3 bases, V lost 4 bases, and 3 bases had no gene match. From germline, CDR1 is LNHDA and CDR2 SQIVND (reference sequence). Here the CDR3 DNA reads TGTGCCAGTAGTAGCGGGGGGCGAACAGATACGCAGTATTTT. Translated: CASSSGGRTDTQYF.

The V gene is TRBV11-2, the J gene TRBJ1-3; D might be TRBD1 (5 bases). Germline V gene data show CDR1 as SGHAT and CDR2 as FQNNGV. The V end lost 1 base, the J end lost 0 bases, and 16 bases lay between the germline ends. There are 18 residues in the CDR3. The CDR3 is CASSLVGAGGLSGNTIYF. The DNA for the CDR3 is TGTGCCAGCAGCTTAGTAGGGGCCGGGGGTCTCTCTGGAAACACCATATATTTT.

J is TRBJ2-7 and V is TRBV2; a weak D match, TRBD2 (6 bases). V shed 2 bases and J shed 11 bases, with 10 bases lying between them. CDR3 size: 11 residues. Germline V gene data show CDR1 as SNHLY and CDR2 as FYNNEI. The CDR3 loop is CASSEFREEYF. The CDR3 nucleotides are TGTGCCAGCAGTGAATTCAGGGAGGAGTACTTC.

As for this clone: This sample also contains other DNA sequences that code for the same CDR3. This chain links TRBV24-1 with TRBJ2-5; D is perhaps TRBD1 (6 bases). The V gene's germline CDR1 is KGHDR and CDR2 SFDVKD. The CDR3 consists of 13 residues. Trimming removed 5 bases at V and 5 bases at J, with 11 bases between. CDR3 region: CATSATGRETQYF. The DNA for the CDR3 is TGTGCCACCAGTGCGACAGGTAGGGAGACCCAGTACTTC.

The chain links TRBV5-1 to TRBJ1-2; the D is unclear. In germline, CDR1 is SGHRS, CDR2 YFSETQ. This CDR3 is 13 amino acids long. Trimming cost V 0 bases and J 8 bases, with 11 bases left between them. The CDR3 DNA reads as TGCGCCAGCAGCTTGGAGTTGGCGGGGGGCTACACCTTC. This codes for CASSLELAGGYTF.

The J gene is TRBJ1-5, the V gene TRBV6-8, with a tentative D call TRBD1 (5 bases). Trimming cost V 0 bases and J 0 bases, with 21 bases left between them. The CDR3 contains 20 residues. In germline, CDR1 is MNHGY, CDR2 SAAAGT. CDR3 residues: CASSYSGQGNYNNSNQPQHF. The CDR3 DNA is TGTGCCAGCAGTTACTCCGGACAAGGGAACTATAATAATAGCAATCAGCCCCAGCATTTT.

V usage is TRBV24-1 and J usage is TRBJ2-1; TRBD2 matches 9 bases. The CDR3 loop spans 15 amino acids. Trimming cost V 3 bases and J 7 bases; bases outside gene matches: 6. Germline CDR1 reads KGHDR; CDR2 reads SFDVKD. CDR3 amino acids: CATSDPYSGSNEQFF. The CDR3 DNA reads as TGTGCCACCAGTGATCCCTATAGCGGGAGTAATGAGCAGTTCTTC.

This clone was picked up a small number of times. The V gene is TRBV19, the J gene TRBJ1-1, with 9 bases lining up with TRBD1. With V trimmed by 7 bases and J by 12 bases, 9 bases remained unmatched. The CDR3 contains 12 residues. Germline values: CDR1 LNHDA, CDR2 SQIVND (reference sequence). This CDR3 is CASTSRQGGTFF. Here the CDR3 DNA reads TGTGCCAGTACCTCAAGACAGGGGGGAACTTTCTTT.

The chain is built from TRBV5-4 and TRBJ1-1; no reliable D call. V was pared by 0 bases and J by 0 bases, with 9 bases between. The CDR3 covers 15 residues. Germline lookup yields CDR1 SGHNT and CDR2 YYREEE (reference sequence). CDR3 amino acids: CASSLDRQMNTEAFF. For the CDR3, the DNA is TGTGCCAGCAGCTTGGACAGACAAATGAACACTGAAGCTTTCTTT.

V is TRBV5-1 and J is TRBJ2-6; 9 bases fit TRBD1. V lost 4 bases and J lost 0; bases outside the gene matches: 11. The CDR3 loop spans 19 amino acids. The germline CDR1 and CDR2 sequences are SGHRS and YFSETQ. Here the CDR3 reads CASSHFTDRGFSGANVLTF. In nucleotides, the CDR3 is TGCGCCAGCAGCCATTTCACGGACAGGGGATTCTCTGGGGCCAACGTCCTGACTTTC.

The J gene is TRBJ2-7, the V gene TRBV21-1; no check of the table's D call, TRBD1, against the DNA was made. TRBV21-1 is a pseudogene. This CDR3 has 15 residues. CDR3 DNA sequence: TGTGCCAGCAGCAAAGGAGACAGGAGCTCCTACGAGCAGTACTTC. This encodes CASSKGDRSSYEQYF.